This T cell receptor (beta chain) was obtained from a study of blood T cell repertoires in COVID-19. This table comes from immunoSEQ multiplex PCR, and its TCRdb copy is limited to in-frame clones, with some not included. The data hold about 250,000 clones, with around 87% observed a single time. With V trimmed by 2 bases and J by 7 bases, 7 bases remained unmatched. Germline CDR1 is SEHNR and CDR2 is FQNEAQ (reference sequence). This CDR3 is built from 16 residues. The receptor was isolated from a woman aged 30 to 39 with acute COVID-19. The sequencing sample was made of PBMCs or T cells enriched from blood (not recorded which). The chain links TRBV7-9 to TRBJ2-1; 11 bases map to TRBD1. The DNA of the CDR3 is TGTGCCAGCAGCTTAAGGCAGGGACAGGGGGGTAATGAGCAGTTCTTC. Its translation: CASSLRQGQGGNEQFF.